This T cell receptor (beta chain) was documented in a study of metastatic and nonmetastatic thyroid tumors. The V end lost 2 bases, the J end lost 7 bases, and 9 bases lay between the germline ends. The CDR3 has 13 residues. With MiXCR, TCRdb called clones anew from the PCR reads. The data hold 20,000 to 25,000 clones, with about a fifth observed a single time. By proportion, this clone is medium-sized. The same CDR3 also results from other DNA sequences found in this sample. Until they underwent thyroid surgery, no patient had received any treatment. The specimen was blood. V is TRBV12-3 or TRBV12-4 and J is TRBJ2-1, with D hard to call. This receptor was obtained from a female donor with papillary thyroid cancer or a benign thyroid nodule (not recorded which). Some clones in this sample may be carry-over from other donors' samples. The CDR3 sequence: CASSLLGVNEQFF. The CDR3 DNA reads TGTGCCAGCAGTTTACTTGGAGTTAATGAGCAGTTCTTC.